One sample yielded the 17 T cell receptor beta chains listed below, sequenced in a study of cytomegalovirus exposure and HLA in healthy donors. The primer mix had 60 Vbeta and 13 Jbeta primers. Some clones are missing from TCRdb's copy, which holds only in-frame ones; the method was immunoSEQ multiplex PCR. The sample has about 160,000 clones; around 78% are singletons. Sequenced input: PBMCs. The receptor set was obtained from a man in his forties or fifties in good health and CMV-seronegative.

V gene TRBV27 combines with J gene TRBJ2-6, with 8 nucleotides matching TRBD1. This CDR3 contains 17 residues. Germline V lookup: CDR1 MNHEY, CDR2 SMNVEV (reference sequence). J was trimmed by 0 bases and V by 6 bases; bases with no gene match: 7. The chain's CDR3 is CASRGAGGLSGANVLTF. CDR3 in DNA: TGTGCCAGCAGGGGGGCAGGGGGCCTCTCTGGGGCCAACGTCCTGACTTTC.

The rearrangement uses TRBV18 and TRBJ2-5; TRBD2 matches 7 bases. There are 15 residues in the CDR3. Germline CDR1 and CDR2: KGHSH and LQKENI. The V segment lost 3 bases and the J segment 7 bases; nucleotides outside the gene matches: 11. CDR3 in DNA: TGTGCCAGCTCACCGCCGGGACTACCCAGAGGGACCCAGTACTTC. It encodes CASSPPGLPRGTQYF.

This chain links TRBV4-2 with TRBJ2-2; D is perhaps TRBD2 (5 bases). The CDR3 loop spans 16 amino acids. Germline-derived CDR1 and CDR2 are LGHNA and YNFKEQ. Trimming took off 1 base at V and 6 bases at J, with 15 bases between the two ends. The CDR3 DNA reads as TGTGCCAGCAGCCAAGTCCCGAATAGCGTGCCCGGGGAGCTGTTTTTT. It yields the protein CASSQVPNSVPGELFF.

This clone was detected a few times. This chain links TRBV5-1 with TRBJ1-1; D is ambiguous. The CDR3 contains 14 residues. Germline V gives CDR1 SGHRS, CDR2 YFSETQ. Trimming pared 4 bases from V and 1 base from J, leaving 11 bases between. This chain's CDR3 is CASSGGGGNTEAFF. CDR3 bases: TGCGCCAGCAGCGGAGGTGGAGGGAACACTGAAGCTTTCTTT. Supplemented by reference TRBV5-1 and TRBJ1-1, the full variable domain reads KAGVTQTPRYLIKTRGQQVTLSCSPISGHRSVSWYQQTPGQGLQFLFEYFSETQRNKGNFPGRFSGRQFSNSRSEMNVSTLELGDSALYLCASSGGGGNTEAFFGQGTRLTVV.

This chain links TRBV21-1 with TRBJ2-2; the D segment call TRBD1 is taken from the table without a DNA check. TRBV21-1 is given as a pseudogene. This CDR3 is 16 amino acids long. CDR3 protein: CASTLRQGVRTGELFF. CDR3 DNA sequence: TGTGCCAGCACCCTTAGACAGGGGGTGCGCACCGGGGAGCTGTTTTTT.

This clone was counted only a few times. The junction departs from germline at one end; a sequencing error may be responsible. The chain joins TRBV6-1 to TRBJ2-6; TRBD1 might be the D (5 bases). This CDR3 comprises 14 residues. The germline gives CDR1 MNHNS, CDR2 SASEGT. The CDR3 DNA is TGTGCCAGCAGTGCGACCCTTGGGGCCAACGGCCTGACTTTC. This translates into CASSATLGANGLTF.

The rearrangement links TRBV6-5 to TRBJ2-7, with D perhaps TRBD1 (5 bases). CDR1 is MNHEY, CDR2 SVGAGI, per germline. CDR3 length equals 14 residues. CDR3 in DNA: TGTGCTTGTAGAAGACAGCGTTTCTCCTACGAGCAGTACTTC. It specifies CACRRQRFSYEQYF.

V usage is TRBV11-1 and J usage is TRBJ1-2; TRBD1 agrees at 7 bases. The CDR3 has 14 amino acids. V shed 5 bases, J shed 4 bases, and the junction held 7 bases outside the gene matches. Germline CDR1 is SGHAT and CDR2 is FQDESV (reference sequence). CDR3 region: CASSKTGDGYGYTF. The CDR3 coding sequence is TGTGCCAGCAGCAAAACAGGGGATGGCTATGGCTACACCTTC.

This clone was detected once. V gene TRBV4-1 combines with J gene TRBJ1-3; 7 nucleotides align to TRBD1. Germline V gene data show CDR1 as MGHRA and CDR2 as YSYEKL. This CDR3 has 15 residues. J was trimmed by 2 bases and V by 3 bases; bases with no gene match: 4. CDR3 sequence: CASSQPTGAGNTIYF. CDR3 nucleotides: TGCGCCAGCAGCCAGCCAACAGGGGCTGGAAACACCATATATTTT.

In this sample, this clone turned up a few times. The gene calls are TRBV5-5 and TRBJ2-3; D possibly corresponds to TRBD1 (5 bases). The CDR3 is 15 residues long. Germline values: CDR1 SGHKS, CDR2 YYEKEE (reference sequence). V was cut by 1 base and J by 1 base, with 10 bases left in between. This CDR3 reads CASSLSGRGTDTQYF. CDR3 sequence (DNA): TGTGCCAGCAGCTTGTCGGGCAGGGGCACAGATACGCAGTATTTT. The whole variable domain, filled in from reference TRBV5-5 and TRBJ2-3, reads DAGVTQSPTHLIKTRGQQVTLRCSPISGHKSVSWYQQVLGQGPQFIFQYYEKEERGRGNFPDRFSARQFPNYSSELNVNALLLGDSALYLCASSLSGRGTDTQYFGPGTRLTVL.

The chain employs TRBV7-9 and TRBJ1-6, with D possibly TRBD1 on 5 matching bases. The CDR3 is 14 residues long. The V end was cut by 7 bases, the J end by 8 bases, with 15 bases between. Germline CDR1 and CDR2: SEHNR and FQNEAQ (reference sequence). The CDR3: CASTQGLEDSPLHF. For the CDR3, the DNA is TGTGCCAGCACGCAGGGCTTAGAAGATTCACCCCTCCACTTT.

CDR3 region: CASRQGANMNTEAFF. CDR3 in DNA: TGTGCCAGCCGACAGGGGGCGAACATGAACACTGAAGCTTTCTTT. The rearrangement uses TRBV6-4 and TRBJ1-1; 10 bases are a match to TRBD1. The V gene end was trimmed by 8 bases and the J gene end by 0 bases; junction bases not matched to a gene: 6. The CDR3 sequence is 15 residues long. The germline V gene has CDR1 MRHNA and CDR2 SNTAGT.

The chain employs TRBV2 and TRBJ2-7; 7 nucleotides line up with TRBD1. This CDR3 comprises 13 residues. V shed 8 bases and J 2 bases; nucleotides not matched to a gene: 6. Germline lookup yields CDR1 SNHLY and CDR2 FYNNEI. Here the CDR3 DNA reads TGTGCCAGCTCCTCCGGGACAGCCTACGAGCAGTACTTC. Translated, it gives CASSSGTAYEQYF.

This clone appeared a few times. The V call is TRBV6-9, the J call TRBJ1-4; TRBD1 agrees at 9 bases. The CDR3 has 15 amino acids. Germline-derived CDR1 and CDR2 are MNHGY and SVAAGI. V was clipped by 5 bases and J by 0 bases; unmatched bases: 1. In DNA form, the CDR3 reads TGTGCCAGCAGTACAGGGGGCGCAACTAATGAAAAACTGTTTTTT. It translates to CASSTGGATNEKLFF.

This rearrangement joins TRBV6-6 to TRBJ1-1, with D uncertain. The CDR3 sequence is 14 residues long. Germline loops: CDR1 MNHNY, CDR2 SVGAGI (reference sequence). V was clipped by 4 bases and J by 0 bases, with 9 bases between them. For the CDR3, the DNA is TGTGCCAGCAGTTTGGGCTCGGTGAACACTGAAGCTTTCTTT. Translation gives CASSLGSVNTEAFF.

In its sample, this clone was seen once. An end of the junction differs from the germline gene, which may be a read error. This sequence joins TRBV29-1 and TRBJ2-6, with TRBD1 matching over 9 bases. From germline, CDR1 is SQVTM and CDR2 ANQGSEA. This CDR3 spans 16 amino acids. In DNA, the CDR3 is TGCAGCGTTGAGGACAGGGGAGTCCCTGGGGCCAACGGCCTGACTTTC. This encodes CSVEDRGVPGANGLTF.

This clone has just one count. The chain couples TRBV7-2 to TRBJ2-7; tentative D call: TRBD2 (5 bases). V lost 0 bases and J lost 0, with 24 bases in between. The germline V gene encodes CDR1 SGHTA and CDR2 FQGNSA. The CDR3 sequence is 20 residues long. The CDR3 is CASSLARPAVSERNSYEQYF. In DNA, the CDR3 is TGTGCCAGCAGCTTAGCGCGACCGGCGGTCTCCGAGCGGAACTCCTACGAGCAGTACTTC.